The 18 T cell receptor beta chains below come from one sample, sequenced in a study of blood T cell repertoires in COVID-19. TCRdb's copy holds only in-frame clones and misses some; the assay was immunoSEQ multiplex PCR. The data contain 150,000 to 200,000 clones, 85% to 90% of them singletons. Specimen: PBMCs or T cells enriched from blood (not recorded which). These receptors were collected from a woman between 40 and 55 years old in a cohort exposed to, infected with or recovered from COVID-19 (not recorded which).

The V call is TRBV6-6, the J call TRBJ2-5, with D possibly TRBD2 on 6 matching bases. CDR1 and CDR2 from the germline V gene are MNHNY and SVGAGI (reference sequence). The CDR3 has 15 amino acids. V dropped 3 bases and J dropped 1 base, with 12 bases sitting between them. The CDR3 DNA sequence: TGTGCCAGCAGTTATAACGGCGGGACCCAAGAGACCCAGTACTTC. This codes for CASSYNGGTQETQYF.

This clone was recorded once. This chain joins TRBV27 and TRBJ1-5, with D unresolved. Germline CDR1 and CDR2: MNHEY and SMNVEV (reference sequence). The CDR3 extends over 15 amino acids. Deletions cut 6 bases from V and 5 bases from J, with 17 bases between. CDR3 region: CASSAGGYLYQPQHF. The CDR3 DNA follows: TGTGCCAGCAGCGCAGGAGGGTACCTGTATCAGCCCCAGCATTTT.

CDR3 in amino acids: CASSSEGDTQYF. CDR3 bases: TGTGCCAGCAGCTCAGAGGGAGATACGCAGTATTTT. V usage is TRBV7-9 and J usage is TRBJ2-3; D is perhaps TRBD2 (5 bases). CDR1 and CDR2 (germline): SEHNR, FQNEAQ (reference sequence). This CDR3 spans 12 amino acids. V was pared by 4 bases and J by 5 bases, with 7 bases between.

The DNA of the CDR3 is TGTGCCAGCAGTGAGAGGTTAGGCAGGGCCTACGAGCAGTACTTC. This encodes CASSERLGRAYEQYF. The chain has TRBV6-4 and TRBJ2-7; the D gene is possibly TRBD1 (5 bases). Trimming took off 3 bases at V and 2 bases at J, with 14 bases between the two ends. The CDR3 is 15 amino acids. Germline V gives CDR1 MRHNA, CDR2 SNTAGT.

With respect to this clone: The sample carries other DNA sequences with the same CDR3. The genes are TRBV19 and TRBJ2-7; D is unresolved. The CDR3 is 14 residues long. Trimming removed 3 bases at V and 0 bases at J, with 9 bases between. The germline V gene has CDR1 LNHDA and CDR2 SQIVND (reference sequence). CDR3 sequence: CASSIGGSSYEQYF. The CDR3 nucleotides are TGTGCCAGTAGTATCGGCGGTAGCTCCTACGAGCAGTACTTC.

The CDR3 DNA sequence: TGTGCCACCAGCAGAGATCGAGGCAGGGCTAACTATGGCTACACCTTC. Protein: CATSRDRGRANYGYTF. This chain uses TRBV15 with TRBJ1-2; perhaps TRBD1 as D (5 bases). The CDR3 runs 16 residues. Germline V gene data show CDR1 as LNHNV and CDR2 as YYDKDF (reference sequence). Trimming stripped 0 bases from V and 0 bases from J, with 11 bases between.

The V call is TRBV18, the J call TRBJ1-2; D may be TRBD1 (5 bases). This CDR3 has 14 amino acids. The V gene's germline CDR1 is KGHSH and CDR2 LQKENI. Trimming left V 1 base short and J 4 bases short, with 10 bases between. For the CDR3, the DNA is TGTGCCAGCTCACCACGGAGGGACGTCTATGGCTACACCTTC. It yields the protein CASSPRRDVYGYTF.

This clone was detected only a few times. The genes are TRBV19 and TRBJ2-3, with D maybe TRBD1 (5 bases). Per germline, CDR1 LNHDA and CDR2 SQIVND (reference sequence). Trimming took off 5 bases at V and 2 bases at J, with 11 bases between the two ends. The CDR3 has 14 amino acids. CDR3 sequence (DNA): TGTGCCAGTAGTGAAGACAGAAACACAGATACGCAGTATTTT. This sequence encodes CASSEDRNTDTQYF.

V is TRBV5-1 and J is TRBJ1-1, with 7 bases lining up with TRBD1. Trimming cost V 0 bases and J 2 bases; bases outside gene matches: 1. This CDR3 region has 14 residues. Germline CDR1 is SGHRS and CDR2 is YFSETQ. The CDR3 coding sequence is TGCGCCAGCAGCTTGGACAGGGGAAACACTGAAGCTTTCTTT. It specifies CASSLDRGNTEAFF.

This CDR3 reads CASSPLTSTNTGELFF. CDR3 bases: TGCGCCAGCAGCCCCTTGACTAGCACGAACACCGGGGAGCTGTTTTTT. The chain employs TRBV5-1 and TRBJ2-2, with 7 positions matching TRBD2. CDR1 is SGHRS and CDR2 is YFSETQ in the germline V gene. The length of the CDR3 is 16 residues. The ends lost 4 bases at V and 0 bases at J; junction bases unmatched: 6.

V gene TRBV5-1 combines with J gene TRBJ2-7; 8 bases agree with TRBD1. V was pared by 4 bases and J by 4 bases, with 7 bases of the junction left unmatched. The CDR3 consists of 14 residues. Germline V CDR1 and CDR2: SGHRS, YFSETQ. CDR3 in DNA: TGCGCCAGCAGCCTAAGGGACAGGACTTACGAGCAGTACTTC. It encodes CASSLRDRTYEQYF.

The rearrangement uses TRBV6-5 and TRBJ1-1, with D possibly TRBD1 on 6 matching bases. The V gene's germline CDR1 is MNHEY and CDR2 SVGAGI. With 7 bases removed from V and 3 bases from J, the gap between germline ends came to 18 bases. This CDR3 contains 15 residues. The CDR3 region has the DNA TGTGCCAGCAAATACATTACCCAGGGGTACACTGAAGCTTTCTTT. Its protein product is CASKYITQGYTEAFF.

The CDR3: CASSYSGHLTTEAFF. DNA of the CDR3: TGTGCCAGCAGTTACTCGGGACACTTGACCACTGAAGCTTTCTTT. This sequence joins TRBV6-5 and TRBJ1-1; possibly TRBD1 for D (6 bases). The V gene's germline CDR1 is MNHEY and CDR2 SVGAGI. The V end was cut by 0 bases, the J end by 4 bases, with 12 bases between. The CDR3 contains 15 residues.

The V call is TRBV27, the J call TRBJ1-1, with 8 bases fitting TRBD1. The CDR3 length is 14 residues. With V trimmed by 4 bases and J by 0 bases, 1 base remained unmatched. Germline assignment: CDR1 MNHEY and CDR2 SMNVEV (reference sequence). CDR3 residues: CASSWTGMNTEAFF. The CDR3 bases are TGTGCCAGCAGTTGGACAGGGATGAACACTGAAGCTTTCTTT.

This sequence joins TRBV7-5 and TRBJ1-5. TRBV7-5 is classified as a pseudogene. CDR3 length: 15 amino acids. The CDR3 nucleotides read TGTGTCAGAAGCTTCCCCACTTATAGCAATCAGCCCCAGCATTTT. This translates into CVRSFPTYSNQPQHF.

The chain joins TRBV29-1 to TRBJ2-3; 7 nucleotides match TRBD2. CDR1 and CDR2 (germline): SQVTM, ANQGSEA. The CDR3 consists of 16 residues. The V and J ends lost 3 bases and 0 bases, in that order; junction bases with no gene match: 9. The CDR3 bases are TGCAGCGTTGATTACCCGGGACTACCTAGCACAGATACGCAGTATTTT. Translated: CSVDYPGLPSTDTQYF.

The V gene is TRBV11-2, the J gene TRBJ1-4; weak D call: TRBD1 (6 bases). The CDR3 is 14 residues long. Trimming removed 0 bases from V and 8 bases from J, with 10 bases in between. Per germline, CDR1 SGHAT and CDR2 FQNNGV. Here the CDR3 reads CASSLDRGKEKLFF. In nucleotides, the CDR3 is TGTGCCAGCAGCTTAGACAGGGGAAAGGAAAAACTGTTTTTT.

CDR3 DNA sequence: TGTGCCAGCAGCTCACTAGGAGGCCTTGACTACGAGCAGTACTTC. Protein sequence: CASSSLGGLDYEQYF. The V and J genes are TRBV5-6 and TRBJ2-7; tentative D call: TRBD2 (5 bases). Trimming removed 3 bases from V and 3 bases from J, with 16 bases in between. This CDR3 region has 15 residues. CDR1 is SGHDT and CDR2 is YYEEEE in the germline V gene.